This T cell receptor beta chain was identified during a study of T cell clones after liver transplantation. Study-level background: As an antigen-independent comparator, third-party-reactive TCRbeta sequences came from pre-transplant mixed lymphocyte reactions. Tolerant meant at least one year fully off immunosuppression without liver enzymes above twice normal. Study-wide findings and caveats: Circulating graft-donor-reactive CD4 TCRbeta sequences fell significantly post-transplant in 5 of 8 subjects. Graft donor-reactive T cells may have migrated into the graft rather than being deleted.

This clone was seen just once. What it binds is not known. CDR1 and CDR2 from the germline V gene are PRHDT and FYEKMQ (reference sequence). This CDR3 has 15 residues. V gave up 5 bases and J gave up 5 bases; unmatched junction bases: 10. This table comes from immunoSEQ multiplex PCR, and its TCRdb copy is limited to in-frame clones, with some not included. The top ten hold under 40% of the sample, which has about 17,000 clones, 70% to 90% seen once. The chain is built from TRBV13 and TRBJ2-7, with 9 bases identical to TRBD1. The clonotype was recovered from a human patient who received a liver transplant. A subset of T cells may come from the graft donor. This material consisted of CD8+ T cells from blood, taken around 50 months after liver transplant. The CDR3 loop is CASSKDRGSWNEQYF. As DNA, the CDR3 is TGTGCCAGCAGCAAGGACAGGGGAAGTTGGAACGAGCAGTACTTC. The entire variable domain, with the rest obtained from reference TRBV13 and TRBJ2-7, is as follows: AAGVIQSPRHLIKEKRETATLKCYPIPRHDTVYWYQQGPGQDPQFLISFYEKMQSDKGSIPDRFSAQQFSDYHSELNMSSLELGDSALYFCASSKDRGSWNEQYFGPGTRLTVT.